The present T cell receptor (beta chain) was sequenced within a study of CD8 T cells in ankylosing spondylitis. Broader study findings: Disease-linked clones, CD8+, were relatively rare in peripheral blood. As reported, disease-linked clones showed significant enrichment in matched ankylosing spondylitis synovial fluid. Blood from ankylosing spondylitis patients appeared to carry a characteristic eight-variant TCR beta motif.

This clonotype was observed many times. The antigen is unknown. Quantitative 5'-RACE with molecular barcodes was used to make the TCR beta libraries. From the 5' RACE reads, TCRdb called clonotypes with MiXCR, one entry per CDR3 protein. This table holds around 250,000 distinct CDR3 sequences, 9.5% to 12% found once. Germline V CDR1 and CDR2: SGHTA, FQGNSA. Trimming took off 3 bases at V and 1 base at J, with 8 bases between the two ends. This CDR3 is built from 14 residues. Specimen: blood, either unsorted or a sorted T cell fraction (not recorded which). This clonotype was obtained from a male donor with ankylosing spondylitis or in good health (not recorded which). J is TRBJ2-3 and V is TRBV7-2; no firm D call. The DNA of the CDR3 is TGTGCCAGCAGCTTTCGCGACCGCACAGATACGCAGTATTTT. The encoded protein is CASSFRDRTDTQYF.